This TCR beta chain emerged from a study of beta chain features in type 1 diabetes. General observations from the study: Among patients with Type 1 diabetes, TCRB CDR3s were moderately but significantly shorter in every one of the four CD4+ subsets.

A word on this clone: The target antigen is unknown.

The entirety of the isolated RNA underwent reverse transcription, so expressed TCRB transcripts were sequenced. Here immunoSEQ multiplex PCR was the method, and the copy in TCRdb shows in-frame clones only, minus some. The sample has fewer than 250,000 clones, around 9.6% seen once. CDR3 length: 13 residues. Trimming left V 3 bases short and J 6 bases short, with 12 bases between. The germline CDR1 and CDR2 sequences are GTSNPN and SVGIG (reference sequence). Via CD45RO/CCR7/CD25/CD127/CD95/CD27, cells of the CD4+ naive, central memory, regulatory and stem cell-like memory subsets were sorted. This TCR was recovered from a young woman in good health. Sequenced input: naive CD4+ T cells from blood. The chain carries TRBV30 and TRBJ2-1; D possibly corresponds to TRBD2 (6 bases). The CDR3 DNA follows: TGTGCCTGGAGAAGACGGAGGGGCAATGAGCAGTTCTTC. It encodes CAWRRRRGNEQFF. Combining the CDR3 with reference TRBV30 and TRBJ2-1 gives the whole variable domain SQTIHQWPATLVQPVGSPLSLECTVEGTSNPNLYWYRQAAGRGLQLLFYSVGIGQISSEVPQNLSASRPQDRQFILSSKKLLLSDSGFYLCAWRRRRGNEQFFGPGTRLTVL.